This T cell receptor beta chain is drawn from a study of blood T cell repertoires in COVID-19 (dated by TCRdb to the early 2020s). Study-level background: Samples covering the acute and convalescent phases of COVID-19 were provided by collaborators in the United States, Italy and Spain. The material from the prospective study consisted of cDNA or gDNA derived from T cells, B-cell-depleted T cells, or PBMCs. Deeply sampled blood TCRbeta repertoires from subjects exposed to, actively infected with, or recovered from COVID-19 were included in the dataset. The repertoires were released in a freely available public database meant as a resource for research on the immune response to SARS-CoV-2. The samples were drawn from the first 160 participants of the ongoing ImmuneRACE study and from 950 to 1,500 subjects provided by 6 global collaborators. Nearly every sample came with metadata listing a de-identified subject ID, COVID-19 status, age in years and sex. Where HLA class I and class II types were available, the types were taken from metadata supplied by the sample provider, not from assay-based typing. On the study overall, not on this receptor specifically: The quantity of clinical and demographic metadata differed by source and by participant and was supplied without curation.

On this clone: Its recognized antigen is unknown. There are no base qualities to consult, and no much larger clone falls within one base.

Looking up the germline V gene (reference sequence) yields CDR1 SEHNR and CDR2 FQNEAQ. V is trimmed back by 3 bases and J by 5 bases, and the junction contains 2 bases that no gene match accounts for. The CDR3 has 14 amino acids, counting the end cysteine and phenylalanine. Only the CDR3 portion is preserved as DNA: 42 bases, with reading frame beginning at the first base. TCRbeta CDR3 regions were amplified from genomic DNA by means of the immunoSEQ Assay, a bias-controlled multiplex PCR. The authors processed their data as follows. Within the assay, amplification of reference gene primers was used to estimate how many nucleated cells each sample contained. To quantify the absolute abundance of each unique TCRbeta CDR3 rearrangement, sequence reads were collapsed and filtered. Productive Simpson clonality was computed per sample as the square root of Simpson's diversity index over productive rearrangements. TCRdb took over this immuneACCESS table, retaining in-frame rearrangements with V and J assigned. Such tables are incomplete; in checked studies, under half of the missing clones stem from an unresolved V gene, and the remainder is unexplained. Clonal size and the V and J genes are those of that table, whereas D and trimming came from the DNA. The sample includes around 360,000 clones, with over 75% observed a single time. Under 11% of the sample lies in the top ten.

At one collaborating source in Seattle, patients were enrolled during active infection and were followed longitudinally through the course of disease. Each collaborating institution followed its own protocols to collect whole blood in K2EDTA tubes. For TCRbeta analysis, collaborators shipped samples as frozen whole blood, isolated PBMCs, or DNA extracted from either of those sample types. The clonotype comes from a woman aged 25 to 39 with COVID-19, enrolled during active disease. The material sequenced was peripheral blood. This sequence uses TRBV7-9 and TRBJ2-3, with TRBD2 matching 10 junction bases. The CDR3: CASSFSGRGDTQYF. The sequenced DNA: TGTGCCAGCAGCTTCAGCGGGAGGGGAGATACGCAGTATTTT.